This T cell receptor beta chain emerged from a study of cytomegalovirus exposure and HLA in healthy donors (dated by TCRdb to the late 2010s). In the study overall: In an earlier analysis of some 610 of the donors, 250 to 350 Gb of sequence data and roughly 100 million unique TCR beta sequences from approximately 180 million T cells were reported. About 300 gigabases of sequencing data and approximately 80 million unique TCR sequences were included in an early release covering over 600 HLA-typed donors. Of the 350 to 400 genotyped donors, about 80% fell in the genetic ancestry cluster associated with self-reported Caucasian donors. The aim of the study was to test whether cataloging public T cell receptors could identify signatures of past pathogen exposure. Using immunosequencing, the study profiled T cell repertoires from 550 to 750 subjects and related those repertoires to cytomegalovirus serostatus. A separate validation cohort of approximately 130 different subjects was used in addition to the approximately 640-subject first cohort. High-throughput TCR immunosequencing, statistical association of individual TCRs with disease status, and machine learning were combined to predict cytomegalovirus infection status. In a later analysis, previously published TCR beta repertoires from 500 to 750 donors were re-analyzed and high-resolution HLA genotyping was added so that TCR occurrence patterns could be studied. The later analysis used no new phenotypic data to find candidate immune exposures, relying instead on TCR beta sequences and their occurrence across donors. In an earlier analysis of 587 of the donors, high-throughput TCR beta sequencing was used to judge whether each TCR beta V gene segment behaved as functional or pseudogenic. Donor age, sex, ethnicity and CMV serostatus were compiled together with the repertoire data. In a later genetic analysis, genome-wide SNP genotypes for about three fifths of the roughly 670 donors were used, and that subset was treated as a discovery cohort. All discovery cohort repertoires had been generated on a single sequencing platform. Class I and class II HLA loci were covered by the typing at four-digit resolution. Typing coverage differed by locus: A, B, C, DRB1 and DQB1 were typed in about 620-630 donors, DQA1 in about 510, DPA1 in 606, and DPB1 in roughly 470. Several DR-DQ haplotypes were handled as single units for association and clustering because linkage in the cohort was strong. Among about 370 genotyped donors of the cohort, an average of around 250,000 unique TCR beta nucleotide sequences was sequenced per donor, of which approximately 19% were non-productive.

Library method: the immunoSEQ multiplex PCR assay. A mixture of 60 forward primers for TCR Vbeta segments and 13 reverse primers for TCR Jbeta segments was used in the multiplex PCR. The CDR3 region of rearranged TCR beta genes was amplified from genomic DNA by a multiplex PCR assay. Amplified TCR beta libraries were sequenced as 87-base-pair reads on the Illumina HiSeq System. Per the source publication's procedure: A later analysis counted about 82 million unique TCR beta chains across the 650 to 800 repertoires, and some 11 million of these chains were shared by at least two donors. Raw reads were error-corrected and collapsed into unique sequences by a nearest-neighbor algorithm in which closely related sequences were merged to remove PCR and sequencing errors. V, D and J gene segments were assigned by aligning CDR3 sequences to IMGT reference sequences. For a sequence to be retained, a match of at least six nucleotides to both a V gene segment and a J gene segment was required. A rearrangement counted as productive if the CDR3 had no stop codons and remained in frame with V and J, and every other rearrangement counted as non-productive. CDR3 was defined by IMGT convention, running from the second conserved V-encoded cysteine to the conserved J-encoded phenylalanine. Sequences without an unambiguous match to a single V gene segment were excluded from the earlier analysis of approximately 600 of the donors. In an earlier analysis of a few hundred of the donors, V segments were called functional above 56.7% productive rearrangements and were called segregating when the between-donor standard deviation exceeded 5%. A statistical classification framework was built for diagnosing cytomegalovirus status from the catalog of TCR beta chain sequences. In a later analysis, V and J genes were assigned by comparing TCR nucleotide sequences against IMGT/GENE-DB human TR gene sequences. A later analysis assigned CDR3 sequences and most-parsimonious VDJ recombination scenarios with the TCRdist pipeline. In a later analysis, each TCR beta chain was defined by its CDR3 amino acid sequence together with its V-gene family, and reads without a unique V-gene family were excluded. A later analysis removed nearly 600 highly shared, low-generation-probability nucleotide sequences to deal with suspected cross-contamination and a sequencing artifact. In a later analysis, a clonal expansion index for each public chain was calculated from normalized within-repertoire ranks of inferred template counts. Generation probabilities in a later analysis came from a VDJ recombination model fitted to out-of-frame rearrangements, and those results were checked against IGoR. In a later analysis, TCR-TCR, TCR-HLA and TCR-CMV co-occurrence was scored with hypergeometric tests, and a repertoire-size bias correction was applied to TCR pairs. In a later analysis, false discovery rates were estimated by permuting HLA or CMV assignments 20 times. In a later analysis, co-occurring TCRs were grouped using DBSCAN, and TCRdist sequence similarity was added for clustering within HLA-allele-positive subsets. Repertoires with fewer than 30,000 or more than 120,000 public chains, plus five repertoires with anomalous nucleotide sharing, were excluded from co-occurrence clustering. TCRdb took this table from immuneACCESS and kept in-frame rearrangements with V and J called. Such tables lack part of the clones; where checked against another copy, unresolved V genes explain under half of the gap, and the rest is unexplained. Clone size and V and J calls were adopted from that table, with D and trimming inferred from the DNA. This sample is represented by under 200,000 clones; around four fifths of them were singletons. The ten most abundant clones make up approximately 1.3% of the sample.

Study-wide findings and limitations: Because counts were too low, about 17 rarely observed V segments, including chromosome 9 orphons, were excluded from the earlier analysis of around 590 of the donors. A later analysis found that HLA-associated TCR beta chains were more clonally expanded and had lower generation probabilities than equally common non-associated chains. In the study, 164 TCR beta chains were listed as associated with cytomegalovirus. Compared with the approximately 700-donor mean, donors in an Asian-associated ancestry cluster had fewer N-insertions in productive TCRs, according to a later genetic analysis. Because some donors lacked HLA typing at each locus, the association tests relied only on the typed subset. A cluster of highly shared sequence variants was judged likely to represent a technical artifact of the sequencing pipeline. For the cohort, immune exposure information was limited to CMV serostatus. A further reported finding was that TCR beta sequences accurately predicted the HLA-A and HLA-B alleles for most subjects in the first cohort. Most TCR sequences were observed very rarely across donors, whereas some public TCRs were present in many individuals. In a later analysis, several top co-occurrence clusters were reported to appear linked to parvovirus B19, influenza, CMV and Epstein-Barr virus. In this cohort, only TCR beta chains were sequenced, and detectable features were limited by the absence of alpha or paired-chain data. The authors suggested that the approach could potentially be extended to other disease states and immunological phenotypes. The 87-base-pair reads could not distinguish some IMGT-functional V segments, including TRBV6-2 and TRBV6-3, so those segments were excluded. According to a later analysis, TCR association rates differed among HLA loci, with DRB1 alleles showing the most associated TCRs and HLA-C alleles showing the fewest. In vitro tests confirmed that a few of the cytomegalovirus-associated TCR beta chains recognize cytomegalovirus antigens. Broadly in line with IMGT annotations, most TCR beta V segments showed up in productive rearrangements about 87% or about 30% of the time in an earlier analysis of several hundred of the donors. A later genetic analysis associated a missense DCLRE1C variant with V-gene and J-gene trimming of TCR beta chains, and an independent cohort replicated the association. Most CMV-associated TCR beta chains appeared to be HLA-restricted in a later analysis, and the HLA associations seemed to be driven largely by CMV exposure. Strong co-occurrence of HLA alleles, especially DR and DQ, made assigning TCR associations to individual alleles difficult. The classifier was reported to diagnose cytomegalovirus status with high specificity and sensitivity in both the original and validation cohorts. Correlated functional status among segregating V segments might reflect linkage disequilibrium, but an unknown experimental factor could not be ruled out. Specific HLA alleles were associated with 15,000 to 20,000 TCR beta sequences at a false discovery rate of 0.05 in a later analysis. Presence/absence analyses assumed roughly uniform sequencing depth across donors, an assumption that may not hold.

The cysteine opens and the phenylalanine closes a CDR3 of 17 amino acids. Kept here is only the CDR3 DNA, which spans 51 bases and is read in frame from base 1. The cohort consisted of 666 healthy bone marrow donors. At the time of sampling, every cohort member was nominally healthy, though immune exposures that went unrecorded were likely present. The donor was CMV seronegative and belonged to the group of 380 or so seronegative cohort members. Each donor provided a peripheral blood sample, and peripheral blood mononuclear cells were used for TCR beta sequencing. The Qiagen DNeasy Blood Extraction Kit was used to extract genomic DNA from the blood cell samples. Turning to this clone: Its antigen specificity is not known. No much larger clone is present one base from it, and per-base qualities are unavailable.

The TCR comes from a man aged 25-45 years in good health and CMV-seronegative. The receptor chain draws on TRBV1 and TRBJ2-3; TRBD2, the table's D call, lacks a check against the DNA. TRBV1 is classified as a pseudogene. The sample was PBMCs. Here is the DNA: TGCACCAGCAGCCAAGGGTGCCCGACTAGGCGCACAGATACGCAGTATTTT. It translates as CTSSQGCPTRRTDTQYF.